One and the same sample provided the 32 T cell receptor beta chains below, sequenced in a study of blood T cell repertoires in COVID-19 (dated by TCRdb to the early 2020s). The library was prepared using the immunoSEQ multiplex PCR assay. TCRdb provides this immuneACCESS table in a form limited to in-frame rearrangements. Some clones are lacking; in checked studies, under half of them reflect an unresolved V gene, and why the rest are absent is not known. Present in this sample are about 150,000 clones, around 84% of which were seen just once. Of the sample, 9% to 10% falls within the top ten clones. Sequenced: peripheral blood. The receptors originated from a woman in her 50s with acute or convalescent COVID-19.

This clone was picked up one time. This chain uses TRBV3-1 (or the pseudogene TRBV3-2) with TRBJ2-5; unclear D gene. CDR1 and CDR2 from the germline V gene are LGHDT and YNNKEL (reference sequence). This CDR3 comprises 14 residues. Trimming stripped 0 bases from V and 3 bases from J, with 8 bases between. CDR3 residues: CASSQEGREETQYF. CDR3 DNA: TGTGCCAGCAGCCAAGAGGGCAGAGAAGAGACCCAGTACTTC.

This chain joins TRBV12-3 or TRBV12-4 and TRBJ2-7; 11 bases map to TRBD2. V was clipped by 6 bases and J by 2 bases; unmatched bases: 0. The length of the CDR3 is 13 residues. The CDR3 region is CASRTSGAYEQYF. The CDR3 coding sequence is TGTGCCAGCAGGACTAGCGGGGCCTACGAGCAGTACTTC.

The rearrangement uses TRBV9 and TRBJ2-1; 8 bases agree with TRBD1. This CDR3 has 14 residues. The junction had 5 bases not matched to a gene; V was cut back by 6 bases and J by 3 bases. The germline V gene has CDR1 SGDLS and CDR2 YYNGEE. CDR3 coding DNA: TGTGCCAGCACCGAGGGGACAGGCTACAATGAGCAGTTCTTC. It is translated as CASTEGTGYNEQFF.

The chain uses TRBV4-2 and TRBJ1-2, with D perhaps matching TRBD1 (5 bases). CDR1 LGHNA and CDR2 YNFKEQ come from the germline V gene. Trimming pared 5 bases from V and 0 bases from J, leaving 13 bases between. The CDR3 contains 15 residues. The CDR3 DNA is TGTGCCAGCAGCGCATTGGGGCGGACTAACTATGGCTACACCTTC. It is translated as CASSALGRTNYGYTF.

The rearrangement uses TRBV15 and TRBJ2-2, with D perhaps matching TRBD1 (6 bases). With 0 bases removed from V and 5 bases from J, the gap between germline ends came to 13 bases. This CDR3 is 16 amino acids long. The germline V gene encodes CDR1 LNHNV and CDR2 YYDKDF (reference sequence). CDR3 nucleotides: TGTGCCACCAGCAGAGATCCAGTACAGGGAACCGGGGAGCTGTTTTTT. This codes for CATSRDPVQGTGELFF.

V gene TRBV7-9 combines with J gene TRBJ1-4; the D is unclear. The germline V and J ends were trimmed by 1 base and 8 bases, with 8 bases remaining between them. CDR1 is SEHNR and CDR2 is FQNEAQ in the germline V gene (reference sequence). The CDR3 consists of 13 residues. The CDR3 is CASSLVPGEKLFF. Here the CDR3 DNA reads TGTGCCAGCAGCTTAGTCCCGGGAGAAAAACTGTTTTTT.

V usage is TRBV6-5 and J usage is TRBJ1-2; D may be TRBD1 (6 bases). The CDR3 length is 16 residues. In germline, CDR1 is MNHEY, CDR2 SVGAGI. The V gene lost 0 bases and the J gene lost 4 bases, with 15 bases spanning the gap. CDR3 sequence (DNA): TGTGCCAGCAGTTACTCCCAAAGACAGGCCCCCTATGGCTACACCTTC. Its translation is CASSYSQRQAPYGYTF.

The chain links TRBV5-4 to TRBJ2-7; 9 nucleotides match TRBD2. The CDR3 totals 17 residues. Germline CDR1 and CDR2: SGHNT and YYREEE (reference sequence). V lost 4 bases, J lost 2 bases, and 13 bases stayed unmatched. The CDR3 loop reads CASSREVGTSRPYEQYF. The CDR3 DNA follows: TGTGCCAGCAGCCGCGAGGTCGGGACTAGCCGACCCTACGAGCAGTACTTC.

The chain couples TRBV10-3 to TRBJ2-7, with 9 bases identical to TRBD1. Trimming cost V 3 bases and J 2 bases; bases outside gene matches: 5. The CDR3 loop spans 15 amino acids. Germline CDR1 reads ENHRY; CDR2 reads SYGVKD. The CDR3 DNA reads as TGTGCCATCAGTGAAATGGACAGGGGCACCTACGAGCAGTACTTC. Translated, it gives CAISEMDRGTYEQYF.

The chain carries TRBV4-1 and TRBJ2-4; possibly TRBD1 for D (5 bases). Germline V gives CDR1 MGHRA, CDR2 YSYEKL. Trimming cost V 3 bases and J 13 bases, with 19 bases left between them. The CDR3 loop spans 14 amino acids. Here the CDR3 DNA reads TGCGCCAGCAGCCAGATCGACAGTCGTGAATGGCAGTACTTC. Encoded protein: CASSQIDSREWQYF.

In its sample, this clone was seen once. The chain uses TRBV11-3 and TRBJ2-2; 7 bases line up with TRBD1. Germline V gene data show CDR1 as SGHNT and CDR2 as YENEEA. This CDR3 contains 17 residues. With V trimmed by 0 bases and J by 5 bases, 9 bases remained unmatched. CDR3 in DNA: TGTGCCAGCAGCTTAGATCGGCCAGGGGGTCGAACCGGGGAGCTGTTTTTT. It specifies CASSLDRPGGRTGELFF.

The gene calls are TRBV7-3 and TRBJ2-3; 8 positions match TRBD2. Germline-derived CDR1 and CDR2 are SGHTA and FQGTGA. This CDR3 has 14 residues. J was trimmed by 6 bases and V by 4 bases; bases with no gene match: 6. The CDR3 DNA sequence: TGTGCCAGCAGCTCAGAGCGGGGGTGGGATACGCAGTATTTT. Its protein product is CASSSERGWDTQYF.

This clone was found a few times. This CDR3 is also generated by other DNA sequences in the sample. The chain joins TRBV6-5 to TRBJ1-6, with a weak D call TRBD1 (6 bases). The CDR3 has 14 residues. The V and J ends lost 3 bases and 7 bases respectively, with 10 bases between them. Germline loops: CDR1 MNHEY, CDR2 SVGAGI. CDR3 protein: CASSYRQGNSPLHF. The CDR3 bases are TGTGCCAGCAGTTATAGGCAGGGGAATTCACCCCTCCACTTT.

The CDR3 sequence is CASSRLAGPQSSYEQYF. Written as DNA, the CDR3 is TGTGCCAGCAGTAGACTAGCGGGTCCTCAGAGCTCCTACGAGCAGTACTTC. The chain has TRBV28 and TRBJ2-7; 10 bases map to TRBD2. Trimming at V came to 5 bases and at J to 0 bases, leaving 10 bases not matched to a gene. This CDR3 is built from 17 residues. The germline CDR1 and CDR2 sequences are MDHEN and SYDVKM.

The CDR3 DNA reads TGTGCCAGCAGCCCGTCGACAGGGTTGTCGAACACTGAAGCTTTCTTT. This encodes CASSPSTGLSNTEAFF. The V gene is TRBV3-1 (or the pseudogene TRBV3-2), the J gene TRBJ1-1, with TRBD1 identical over 7 bases. The CDR3 runs 16 residues. V gave up 4 bases and J gave up 1 base; unmatched junction bases: 9. In germline, CDR1 is LGHDT, CDR2 YNNKEL (reference sequence).

The V and J genes are TRBV25-1 and TRBJ1-6; TRBD1 agrees at 9 bases. V was clipped by 3 bases and J by 7 bases; unmatched bases: 4. Germline V gene data show CDR1 as MGHDK and CDR2 as SYGVNS. The CDR3 runs to 15 residues. CDR3 in DNA: TGTGCCAGCAGTGAGGGACAGGGAAGGAATTCACCCCTCCACTTT. This translates into CASSEGQGRNSPLHF. The full variable domain, rest sourced from reference TRBV25-1 and TRBJ1-6, is EADIYQTPRYLVIGTGKKITLECSQTMGHDKMYWYQQDPGMELHLIHYSYGVNSTEKGDLSSESTVSRIRTEHFPLTLESARPSHTSQYLCASSEGQGRNSPLHFGNGTRLTVT.

In its sample, this clone was seen many times. The V gene is TRBV11-2, the J gene TRBJ1-4; weak D call: TRBD1 (5 bases). The CDR3 loop spans 16 amino acids. The germline gives CDR1 SGHAT, CDR2 FQNNGV. V was shortened by 1 base and J by 0 bases, with 9 bases between the two germline ends. Here the CDR3 reads CASSLGQTTTNEKLFF. DNA of the CDR3: TGTGCCAGCAGCTTAGGACAGACCACAACTAATGAAAAACTGTTTTTT.

The rearrangement links TRBV7-2 to TRBJ2-7; 7 bases align to TRBD2. The CDR3 sequence is 13 residues long. The V segment lost 3 bases and the J segment 5 bases; nucleotides outside the gene matches: 4. Germline-derived CDR1 and CDR2 are SGHTA and FQGNSA. CDR3 DNA: TGTGCCAGCAGCTTCTCTAGCGGCGACGAGCAGTACTTC. Residues: CASSFSSGDEQYF.

The chain couples TRBV7-3 to TRBJ1-1; 9 bases line up with TRBD1. The CDR3 spans 15 residues. With 6 bases clipped from V and 3 bases from J, the junction kept 8 bases outside the gene matches. The V gene's germline CDR1 is SGHTA and CDR2 FQGTGA. CDR3 in amino acids: CASSLGTGGDTEAFF. The CDR3 DNA follows: TGTGCCAGCAGTTTGGGTACAGGGGGCGACACTGAAGCTTTCTTT.

The CDR3 sequence is CASGLVSDEQFF. For the CDR3, the DNA is TGTGCTAGTGGTTTGGTCAGCGATGAGCAGTTCTTC. The V and J genes are TRBV12-5 and TRBJ2-1; D is undetermined. V was cut by 0 bases and J by 8 bases, with 5 bases left in between. The CDR3 runs to 12 residues. CDR1 and CDR2 from the germline V gene are LGHNT and FRNRAP.

The chain has TRBV19 and TRBJ1-1, with 7 nucleotides matching TRBD1. The germline V gene has CDR1 LNHDA and CDR2 SQIVND (reference sequence). Trimming cost V 6 bases and J 4 bases; bases outside gene matches: 5. The CDR3 runs to 13 residues. Here the CDR3 reads CASSPKGATEAFF. As DNA, the CDR3 is TGTGCCAGTAGCCCCAAGGGGGCCACTGAAGCTTTCTTT. The complete variable domain, with remaining parts taken from reference TRBV19 and TRBJ1-1, reads DGGITQSPKYLFRKEGQNVTLSCEQNLNHDAMYWYRQDPGQGLRLIYYSQIVNDFQKGDIAEGYSVSREKKESFPLTVTSAQKNPTAFYLCASSPKGATEAFFGQGTRLTVV.

The CDR3 coding sequence is TGTGCCAGCAGTGACAACAGGGTTGGCAATCAGCCCCAGCATTTT. It encodes CASSDNRVGNQPQHF. V gene TRBV25-1 combines with J gene TRBJ1-5; maybe TRBD1 (6 bases). CDR1 and CDR2 (germline): MGHDK, SYGVNS. CDR3 length: 15 amino acids. Trimming took off 3 bases at V and 2 bases at J, with 11 bases between the two ends.

The chain links TRBV30 to TRBJ1-2, with D maybe TRBD1 (6 bases). The CDR3 consists of 12 residues. Looked up from germline, CDR1 is GTSNPN and CDR2 is SVGIG (reference sequence). V lost 5 bases, J lost 6 bases, and 13 bases lay in between. The DNA of the CDR3 is TGTGCCTGGGTGACTACAGGGCATGGCTACACCTTC. Residues: CAWVTTGHGYTF.

The chain links TRBV29-1 to TRBJ1-1; 7 bases are a match to TRBD1. The germline V gene has CDR1 SQVTM and CDR2 ANQGSEA. The V segment lost 7 bases and the J segment 4 bases; nucleotides outside the gene matches: 9. This CDR3 spans 13 amino acids. The CDR3 here is CSAVKGAGTEAFF. Written as DNA, the CDR3 is TGCAGCGCCGTGAAGGGGGCTGGCACTGAAGCTTTCTTT.

This chain uses TRBV24-1 with TRBJ2-5; 7 nucleotides match TRBD1. This CDR3 comprises 13 residues. The V and J ends lost 7 bases and 3 bases, in that order; junction bases with no gene match: 4. Germline V CDR1 and CDR2: KGHDR, SFDVKD. CDR3 nucleotides: TGTGCCACCAGGGACAGGCAAGAAGAGACCCAGTACTTC. This translates into CATRDRQEETQYF.

The chain joins TRBV28 to TRBJ2-6; D unclear. V shed 2 bases and J shed 4 bases, with 6 bases lying between them. The germline V gene has CDR1 MDHEN and CDR2 SYDVKM. The CDR3 runs to 14 residues. CDR3 bases: TGTGCCAGCAGTTTAGGCCCCGGGGCCAACGTCCTGACTTTC. Residues: CASSLGPGANVLTF.

V gene TRBV7-9 combines with J gene TRBJ1-6, with 8 bases aligning to TRBD1. In germline, CDR1 is SEHNR, CDR2 FQNEAQ (reference sequence). V gave up 4 bases and J gave up 7 bases; unmatched junction bases: 6. The CDR3 consists of 15 residues. This CDR3 reads CASSSSGGNNSPLHF. CDR3 nucleotides: TGTGCCAGCAGCTCATCAGGGGGCAACAATTCACCCCTCCACTTT.

This clone appeared once. This chain uses TRBV7-2 with TRBJ2-7; maybe TRBD2 (5 bases). Germline V gene sequence: CDR1 SGHTA, CDR2 FQGNSA. The CDR3 totals 13 residues. Between the trimmed V and J ends, which lost 9 bases and 0 bases, there was a span of 12 bases. As DNA, the CDR3 is TGTGCCAGTGGACTGGTCCGCTCCTACGAGCAGTACTTC. Its translation is CASGLVRSYEQYF.

The CDR3 sequence: CASSKISGTSDYEQYF. As DNA, the CDR3 is TGTGCCAGCAGCAAAATATCCGGGACTAGCGATTACGAGCAGTACTTC. The rearrangement links TRBV21-1 to TRBJ2-7; the table assigns TRBD2, which was not confirmed against the DNA. TRBV21-1 has pseudogene status. The CDR3 runs to 16 residues.

The J gene is TRBJ2-4, the V gene TRBV5-1; 7 bases fit TRBD1. Losses at the gene ends were 5 bases for V and 4 bases for J; bases not matched to a gene: 6. This CDR3 is 14 amino acids long. Germline assignment: CDR1 SGHRS and CDR2 YFSETQ. CDR3 sequence (DNA): TGCGCCAGCAGTCCCGACAGGGTGAAAAACATTCAGTACTTC. Its translation: CASSPDRVKNIQYF.

The chain recombines TRBV7-2 with TRBJ1-5, with D tentatively TRBD1 (6 bases). The V gene lost 3 bases and the J gene lost 6 bases, with 9 bases spanning the gap. Germline-derived CDR1 and CDR2 are SGHTA and FQGNSA. The CDR3 loop spans 13 amino acids. The CDR3 DNA sequence: TGTGCCAGCAGCTTTGCAGGGGCTCAGCCCCAGCATTTT. Translating it yields CASSFAGAQPQHF.

This sequence joins TRBV2 and TRBJ1-4; D is unclear. The CDR3 consists of 14 residues. CDR1 is SNHLY and CDR2 is FYNNEI in the germline V gene. Trimming removed 5 bases at V and 7 bases at J, with 14 bases between. CDR3 coding DNA: TGTGCCAGCAGTCTCGCAGAGGCGAGTGAAAAACTGTTTTTT. Translation: CASSLAEASEKLFF. The full variable domain, completed using reference TRBV2 and TRBJ1-4, is EPEVTQTPSHQVTQMGQEVILRCVPISNHLYFYWYRQILGQKVEFLVSFYNNEISEKSEIFDDQFSVERPDGSNFTLKIRSTKLEDSAMYFCASSLAEASEKLFFGSGTQLSVL.